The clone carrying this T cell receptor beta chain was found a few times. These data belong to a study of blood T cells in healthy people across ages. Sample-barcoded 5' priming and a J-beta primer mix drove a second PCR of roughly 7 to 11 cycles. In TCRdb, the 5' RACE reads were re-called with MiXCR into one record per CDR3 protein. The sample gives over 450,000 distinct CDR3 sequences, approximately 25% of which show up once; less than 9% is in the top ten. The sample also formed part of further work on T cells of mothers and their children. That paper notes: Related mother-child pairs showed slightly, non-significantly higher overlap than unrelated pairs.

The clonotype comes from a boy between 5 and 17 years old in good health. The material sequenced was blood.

In DNA form, the CDR3 reads TGTGCCAGCAGAGGGATCACTGCAGCTAATGAAAAACTGTTTTTT. This encodes CASRGITAANEKLFF. V usage is TRBV2 and J usage is TRBJ1-4; D is unresolved. CDR3 length: 15 residues. V dropped 6 bases and J dropped 3 bases, with 14 bases sitting between them. Germline V gene data show CDR1 as SNHLY and CDR2 as FYNNEI.